A single sample is the source of the 30 T cell receptor beta chains below, sequenced in a study of blood T cell repertoires in COVID-19. Clones were read by immunoSEQ multiplex PCR, and TCRdb kept only the in-frame ones, dropping some. The table shows about 190,000 clones, with approximately 84% occurring only once. Sequencing was done on a sample of peripheral blood. The receptors come from a woman between 70 and 85 years old with active or convalescent COVID-19.

This sequence joins TRBV10-3 and TRBJ1-3; no clear D. Germline V gives CDR1 ENHRY, CDR2 SYGVKD. Trimming took 7 bases from V and 0 from J, leaving 7 bases between them. The CDR3 is made up of 13 amino acids. The CDR3: CAIKLSSGNTIYF. In DNA, the CDR3 is TGTGCCATCAAGCTGAGCTCTGGAAACACCATATATTTT.

This clone appeared a single time. The CDR3 bases are TGTGCCAGCAGGCCCGTCGGTAGAGACTACGAGCAGTACTTC. As protein: CASRPVGRDYEQYF. The rearrangement links TRBV7-2 to TRBJ2-7; no definite D call. The CDR3 runs to 14 residues. Germline-derived CDR1 and CDR2 are SGHTA and FQGNSA. Between the trimmed V and J ends, which lost 6 bases and 3 bases, there was a span of 15 bases.

The gene calls are TRBV6-5 and TRBJ2-1; the D gene is possibly TRBD2 (6 bases). Germline V gene sequence: CDR1 MNHEY, CDR2 SVGAGI. Trimming removed 7 bases at V and 3 bases at J, with 16 bases between. The length of the CDR3 is 15 residues. Written as DNA, the CDR3 is TGTGCCAGCAAACAGTCCCTCGGGGGCTACAATGAGCAGTTCTTC. This codes for CASKQSLGGYNEQFF.

The chain joins TRBV24-1 to TRBJ1-2; the D gene is possibly TRBD1 (6 bases). V lost 4 bases and J 9 bases, leaving 11 bases between the germline ends. The CDR3 runs 12 residues. Per the germline V gene, CDR1 is KGHDR and CDR2 is SFDVKD. The CDR3 loop reads CATSEPQGRYTF. Here the CDR3 DNA reads TGTGCCACCAGTGAGCCACAGGGTCGCTACACCTTC.

The chain recombines TRBV6-1 with TRBJ2-7; weak D call: TRBD1 (6 bases). From germline, CDR1 is MNHNS and CDR2 SASEGT. The CDR3 loop spans 16 amino acids. Trimming left V 3 bases short and J 4 bases short, with 19 bases between. For the CDR3, the DNA is TGTGCCAGCAGTGACCAGCCCGGGCAGGGGAAGTACGAGCAGTACTTC. This sequence encodes CASSDQPGQGKYEQYF.

The J gene is TRBJ2-1, the V gene TRBV15; the match to TRBD2 covers 8 bases. CDR1 is LNHNV, CDR2 YYDKDF, per germline (reference sequence). The length of the CDR3 is 19 residues. J lost 0 bases, V lost 4 bases, and 14 bases had no gene match. CDR3 region: CATSMRLGLAGPSYNEQFF. DNA for the CDR3: TGTGCCACCAGCATGCGCCTGGGGCTAGCGGGTCCCTCCTACAATGAGCAGTTCTTC.

This clone was observed a handful of times. The chain couples TRBV5-1 to TRBJ1-6; TRBD1 might be the D (6 bases). The germline V gene has CDR1 SGHRS and CDR2 YFSETQ. V lost 2 bases and J lost 0, with 9 bases in between. The length of the CDR3 is 16 residues. The CDR3 loop reads CASSFQGSSYNSPLHF. CDR3 sequence (DNA): TGCGCCAGCAGCTTCCAGGGGTCCTCCTATAATTCACCCCTCCACTTT.

The J gene is TRBJ1-5, the V gene TRBV3-1 (or the pseudogene TRBV3-2); D gene ambiguous. CDR1 and CDR2 (germline): LGHDT, YNNKEL (reference sequence). The V gene lost 1 base and the J gene lost 7 bases, with 8 bases spanning the gap. The CDR3 runs to 13 residues. CDR3: CASSQVVGQPQHF. The CDR3 DNA sequence: TGTGCCAGCAGCCAAGTAGTCGGGCAGCCCCAGCATTTT.

V and J are TRBV7-8 and TRBJ2-1, with D perhaps matching TRBD2 (5 bases). The CDR3 runs to 18 residues. Trimming took off 4 bases at V and 8 bases at J, with 27 bases between the two ends. The germline V gene has CDR1 SGHVS and CDR2 FQNEAQ. In DNA form, the CDR3 reads TGTGCCAGCAGCTCCTCCCCCCCTACTAGAACCCTAAAGGATGAGCAGTTCTTC. Encoded protein: CASSSSPPTRTLKDEQFF.

The rearrangement joins TRBV7-9 to TRBJ1-4; 9 positions match TRBD1. With 4 bases clipped from V and 14 bases from J, the junction kept 11 bases outside the gene matches. Germline V gives CDR1 SEHNR, CDR2 FQNEAQ (reference sequence). This CDR3 region has 14 residues. The CDR3 bases are TGTGCCAGCAGCTCCTCCCGGGACAGGGAAGGGCTGTTTTTT. This codes for CASSSSRDREGLFF. Filled out from reference TRBV7-9 and TRBJ1-4, the complete variable domain reads DTGVSQNPRHKITKRGQNVTFRCDPISEHNRLYWYRQTLGQGPEFLTYFQNEAQLEKSRLLSDRFSAERPKGSFSTLEIQRTEQGDSAMYLCASSSSRDREGLFFGSGTQLSVL.

The chain links TRBV24-1 to TRBJ2-2; 7 nucleotides match TRBD1. This CDR3 has 16 amino acids. CDR1 and CDR2 (germline): KGHDR, SFDVKD. Trimming took 2 bases from V and 5 from J; bases not matched to a gene: 7. CDR3 coding DNA: TGTGCCACCAGTGATTCCCGGACAGGAATGACCGGGGAGCTGTTTTTT. This codes for CATSDSRTGMTGELFF.

This chain uses TRBV5-1 with TRBJ1-1, with D uncertain. The germline V gene has CDR1 SGHRS and CDR2 YFSETQ. The CDR3 has 14 amino acids. V gave up 1 base and J gave up 5 bases, with 12 bases separating them. CDR3 coding DNA: TGCGCCAGCAGCTTGCCGGGAACTGAGACTGAAGCTTTCTTT. It is translated as CASSLPGTETEAFF.

The CDR3 bases are TGTGCCAGCAGCTCATTCGACAGGGGTGGGCTTAACTATGGCTACACCTTC. As protein: CASSSFDRGGLNYGYTF. This chain uses TRBV7-9 with TRBJ1-2; 8 positions agree with TRBD1. After removal of 4 bases from V and 1 base from J, the junction contained 11 bases not matched to a gene. Germline CDR1 is SEHNR and CDR2 is FQNEAQ (reference sequence). This CDR3 has 17 residues.

The chain is built from TRBV5-1 and TRBJ1-4, with D maybe TRBD1 (6 bases). With 1 base removed from V and 0 bases from J, the gap between germline ends came to 7 bases. CDR3 size: 15 residues. The germline gives CDR1 SGHRS, CDR2 YFSETQ. CDR3 in DNA: TGCGCCAGCAGCTTGAGGACAGCAACTAATGAAAAACTGTTTTTT. Translation: CASSLRTATNEKLFF.

V is TRBV6-5 and J is TRBJ2-7, with 11 bases identical to TRBD2. Germline V CDR1 and CDR2: MNHEY, SVGAGI. The CDR3 totals 14 residues. Trimming removed 6 bases from V and 2 bases from J; junction bases left unmatched: 3. The chain's CDR3 is CASRPSGRTYEQYF. In nucleotides, the CDR3 is TGTGCCAGCAGACCTAGCGGGAGGACCTACGAGCAGTACTTC.

V and J are TRBV6-5 and TRBJ2-1; 8 bases line up with TRBD1. Germline assignment: CDR1 MNHEY and CDR2 SVGAGI. The CDR3 runs to 13 residues. Unmatched junction bases numbered 9, after V lost 8 bases and J lost 9 bases. CDR3 sequence: CASQNRGVGEQFF. DNA of the CDR3: TGTGCCAGCCAGAACAGGGGGGTGGGTGAGCAGTTCTTC.

The chain combines TRBV5-1 with TRBJ1-5, with TRBD1 matching 8 bases. The CDR3 runs 16 residues. The junction had 6 bases not matched to a gene; V was cut back by 4 bases and J by 0 bases. CDR1 is SGHRS and CDR2 is YFSETQ in the germline V gene. In DNA, the CDR3 is TGCGCCAGCAGCCTGACAGGGGACCATAGCAATCAGCCCCAGCATTTT. It translates to CASSLTGDHSNQPQHF.

The chain employs TRBV3-1 (or the pseudogene TRBV3-2) and TRBJ2-5; 10 bases map to TRBD2. This CDR3 region has 17 residues. Germline CDR1 and CDR2: LGHDT and YNNKEL (reference sequence). Trimming removed 0 bases from V and 5 bases from J; junction bases left unmatched: 9. CDR3 in amino acids: CASSQDRSGRATETQYF. The DNA of the CDR3 is TGTGCCAGCAGCCAAGATCGGAGCGGGAGGGCCACGGAGACCCAGTACTTC.

The chain recombines TRBV9 with TRBJ2-1, with TRBD2 matching over 7 bases. CDR1 is SGDLS, CDR2 YYNGEE, per germline. J was trimmed by 9 bases and V by 3 bases; bases with no gene match: 15. This CDR3 spans 16 amino acids. CDR3 loop: CASSAHSGGGPTEQFF. In nucleotides, the CDR3 is TGTGCCAGCAGCGCCCATTCTGGGGGAGGGCCGACTGAGCAGTTCTTC.

The chain employs TRBV5-4 and TRBJ2-2, with 10 bases aligning to TRBD1. V was clipped by 4 bases and J by 5 bases; unmatched bases: 5. The CDR3 totals 15 residues. Germline V gene data show CDR1 as SGHNT and CDR2 as YYREEE (reference sequence). CDR3 sequence (DNA): TGTGCCAGCAGCCCCGGGACAGGGGTTACCGGGGAGCTGTTTTTT. It yields the protein CASSPGTGVTGELFF.

The chain joins TRBV11-2 to TRBJ1-6; 9 bases are shared with TRBD1. The germline gives CDR1 SGHAT, CDR2 FQNNGV. V lost 10 bases, J lost 2 bases, and 12 bases stayed unmatched. CDR3 length equals 17 residues. CDR3 DNA sequence: TGTGCCACCCGAAGTATCACAGGGGGCCCCTATAATTCACCCCTCCACTTT. It codes for CATRSITGGPYNSPLHF.

This CDR3 is CASSQGSSYNEQFF. DNA of the CDR3: TGTGCCAGCAGCCAAGGTAGCTCCTACAATGAGCAGTTCTTC. The chain uses TRBV4-2 and TRBJ2-1; D is undetermined. The CDR3 runs to 14 residues. The germline gives CDR1 LGHNA, CDR2 YNFKEQ. V was clipped by 1 base and J by 0 bases, with 4 bases between them.

The chain recombines TRBV6-2 or TRBV6-3 with TRBJ1-6, with TRBD1 matching 7 bases. Germline values: CDR1 MNHEY, CDR2 SVGEGT. V lost 1 base and J lost 4; bases outside the gene matches: 16. The length of the CDR3 is 20 residues. The CDR3 reads CASSYLVPGTQQGYNSPLHF. DNA for the CDR3: TGTGCCAGCAGTTACTTAGTTCCCGGGACTCAACAGGGGTATAATTCACCCCTCCACTTT.

The chain couples TRBV7-9 to TRBJ2-1, with 13 bases matching TRBD2. Germline loops: CDR1 SEHNR, CDR2 FQNEAQ (reference sequence). The CDR3 length is 18 residues. V dropped 7 bases and J dropped 5; count of bases not matched to a gene: 14. The CDR3 spells CASTARLRTSGSHNEQFF. CDR3 DNA: TGTGCCAGCACCGCCAGGCTACGGACTAGCGGGAGTCACAATGAGCAGTTCTTC.

The rearrangement links TRBV11-2 to TRBJ1-1; tentative D call: TRBD1 (5 bases). Germline V gives CDR1 SGHAT, CDR2 FQNNGV. This CDR3 region has 15 residues. V was pared by 5 bases and J by 2 bases, with 15 bases between. CDR3 nucleotide sequence: TGTGCCAGCAGCCAAGGAGCGGGGCGAAACACTGAAGCTTTCTTT. Residues: CASSQGAGRNTEAFF. Full variable domain (missing parts from reference TRBV11-2 and TRBJ1-1): EAGVAQSPRYKIIEKRQSVAFWCNPISGHATLYWYQQILGQGPKLLIQFQNNGVVDDSQLPKDRFSAERLKGVDSTLKIQPAKLEDSAVYLCASSQGAGRNTEAFFGQGTRLTVV.

CDR3 loop: CAFRDRGVNTEAFF. CDR3 coding DNA: TGTGCCTTCCGGGACAGGGGGGTGAACACTGAAGCTTTCTTT. The chain is built from TRBV30 and TRBJ1-1; TRBD1 matches 11 bases. The trim removed 7 bases at V and 0 bases at J, leaving 4 bases unmatched. In germline, CDR1 is GTSNPN, CDR2 SVGIG (reference sequence). This CDR3 comprises 14 residues.

The J gene is TRBJ2-3, the V gene TRBV5-1, with D perhaps TRBD1 (6 bases). The V gene's germline CDR1 is SGHRS and CDR2 YFSETQ. V was clipped by 1 base and J by 2 bases, with 11 bases between them. This CDR3 region has 15 residues. CDR3 in amino acids: CASSLQGSITDTQYF. The CDR3 region has the DNA TGCGCCAGCAGCTTGCAGGGGTCCATCACAGATACGCAGTATTTT.

V is TRBV7-2 and J is TRBJ2-3; 8 bases agree with TRBD1. Germline V gene lookup returns CDR1 SGHTA and CDR2 FQGNSA. With V trimmed by 5 bases and J by 6 bases, 13 bases remained unmatched. This CDR3 has 16 residues. CDR3 sequence (DNA): TGTGCCAGCAGCCCCAGGACAGGGAGAGTCGGGGATACGCAGTATTTT. Translation: CASSPRTGRVGDTQYF. Full variable domain (rest looked up from reference TRBV7-2 and TRBJ2-3): GAGVSQSPSNKVTEKGKDVELRCDPISGHTALYWYRQSLGQGLEFLIYFQGNSAPDKSGLPSDRFSAERTGGSVSTLTIQRTQQEDSAVYLCASSPRTGRVGDTQYFGPGTRLTVL.

The genes are TRBV7-9 and TRBJ2-3; 8 bases map to TRBD2. The CDR3 runs to 15 residues. Germline lookup yields CDR1 SEHNR and CDR2 FQNEAQ (reference sequence). The junction had 5 bases not matched to a gene; V was cut back by 2 bases and J by 4 bases. CDR3 in amino acids: CASSLSGSAADTQYF. CDR3 nucleotides: TGTGCCAGCAGCTTAAGCGGGAGCGCGGCAGATACGCAGTATTTT.

This clone appeared a single time. The V and J genes are TRBV7-3 and TRBJ2-7; a possible D gene is TRBD2 (6 bases). CDR3 size: 13 residues. From germline, CDR1 is SGHTA and CDR2 FQGTGA. Trimming removed 3 bases from V and 6 bases from J, with 12 bases in between. The CDR3 DNA is TGTGCCAGCAGCTTCGACCGGGGAGGCGAGCAGTACTTC. It is translated as CASSFDRGGEQYF.